These T cell receptor beta chains were read from a single sample in a study of T-cell reconstitution after alpha-beta-depleted transplantation in children. TCRdb re-called the PCR reads with MiXCR, one entry per CDR3 protein. Altogether approximately 300,000 distinct CDR3 sequences are present, roughly 12% being singletons, with the ten largest covering 20% to 30%. The sample here was peripheral blood, taken 180 days after TCRalphabeta/CD19-depleted stem cell transplant. The receptors were gathered from a male patient between 2 and 10 years old who had a stem cell transplant for chronic granulomatous disease, so the T cells may come from the graft donor. Each CDR3 is given with its conserved first and last residue. D genes are given only for firm matches. Not all rows give a size; the values are once, few, many and, for expanded clones, a class.

CASSPQGQTNEQFF	TGTGCCAGCTCACCACAGGGACAGACTAATGAGCAGTTCTTC	TRBJ2-1	many	TRBV18	TRBD1
CASAPQTGAGGGTEAFF	TGTGCCAGCGCCCCTCAGACAGGGGCTGGAGGGGGCACTGAAGCTTTCTTT	TRBJ1-1	few	TRBV2	TRBD1
CAWSALTPEQFF	TGTGCCTGGAGTGCCTTGACGCCTGAGCAGTTCTTC	TRBJ2-1	many	TRBV30	NA
CASRVGIVNTGELFF	TGTGCCAGCAGAGTTGGGATAGTGAACACCGGGGAGCTGTTTTTT	TRBJ2-2	few	TRBV12-3/TRBV12-4	NA
CASSDGTSPGADTQYF	TGTGCCAGCAGCGACGGGACTTCCCCAGGGGCAGATACGCAGTATTTT	TRBJ2-3	many	TRBV7-8	NA
CSASGRAPEQYF	TGCAGTGCTAGCGGGAGGGCCCCCGAGCAGTACTTC	TRBJ2-7	NA	TRBV20-1	TRBD2
CASSYGDRDETQYF	TGTGCCAGCAGTTACGGCGACAGGGATGAGACCCAGTACTTC	TRBJ2-5	many	TRBV6-5	TRBD1
CSVATGTGLYEQYF	TGCAGCGTTGCTACCGGGACAGGTCTCTACGAGCAGTACTTC	TRBJ2-7	many	TRBV29-1	TRBD1
CASSQDLALESSYEQYF	TGCGCCAGCAGCCAAGATTTGGCACTTGAGAGCTCCTACGAGCAGTACTTC	TRBJ2-7	many	TRBV4-3	NA
CASSFTWGNTEAFF	TGTGCCAGCAGCTTCACATGGGGGAACACTGAAGCTTTCTTT	TRBJ1-1	many	TRBV7-8	NA
CASSHPGLVTGELFF	TGTGCCAGCAGTCACCCGGGACTAGTTACCGGGGAGCTGTTTTTT	TRBJ2-2	many	TRBV6-5	TRBD2
CASSQGSLSGNTIYF	TGTGCCAGCAGCCAAGGATCTCTGTCTGGAAACACCATATATTTT	TRBJ1-3	many	TRBV3-1	NA
CASSFGFIGADEQFF	TGTGCCAGCAGCTTCGGGTTTATAGGGGCGGATGAGCAGTTCTTC	TRBJ2-1	many	TRBV7-9	NA
CSARDLRSGLAPGRRSYNEQFF	TGCAGTGCTAGAGATCTTAGGTCCGGCCTAGCCCCAGGAAGGAGGTCTTACAATGAGCAGTTCTTC	TRBJ2-1	many	TRBV20-1	NA
CSVPRGLYNEQFF	TGCAGTGTTCCCCGGGGACTGTACAATGAGCAGTTCTTC	TRBJ2-1	many	TRBV20-1	NA
CACSSGGTRDTQYF	TGTGCCTGTTCTAGCGGGGGGACGCGGGATACGCAGTATTTT	TRBJ2-3	many	TRBV25-1	TRBD2
CASSLGSIGNEQFF	TGTGCCAGCAGCTTGGGGTCAATAGGGAATGAGCAGTTCTTC	TRBJ2-1	many	TRBV7-2	NA
CASSLGMVNEKLFF	TGTGCCAGCAGCTTAGGGATGGTCAATGAAAAACTGTTTTTT	TRBJ1-4	many	TRBV11-2	NA
CATDRGANTGELFF	TGTGCCACGGATAGGGGGGCGAACACCGGGGAGCTGTTTTTT	TRBJ2-2	many	TRBV2	NA
CASSPTGAGANVLTF	TGTGCCAGCTCACCAACTGGGGCTGGGGCCAACGTCCTGACTTTC	TRBJ2-6	many	TRBV18	NA
CASSETFSGPSLAKNIQYF	TGCGCCAGCAGTGAGACGTTTAGCGGGCCGAGCCTAGCCAAAAACATTCAGTACTTC	TRBJ2-4	many	TRBV10-2	TRBD2
CASRLGGLYEQYF	TGTGCCAGCCGCTTAGGGGGTCTCTACGAGCAGTACTTC	TRBJ2-7	many	TRBV28	NA
CASSQDLVRGSYGYTF	TGTGCCAGCAGCCAAGATCTTGTGAGGGGGAGTTATGGCTACACCTTC	TRBJ1-2	many	TRBV3-1	NA
CATSSSGRGYEQFF	TGTGCCACCAGCAGTAGCGGGAGGGGTTATGAGCAGTTCTTC	TRBJ2-1	few	TRBV15	TRBD2
CASSLSGTSVNNEQFF	TGTGCCAGCAGCTTAAGCGGGACTAGCGTTAACAATGAGCAGTTCTTC	TRBJ2-1	NA	TRBV13	TRBD2
CASSPGGRSYNEQFF	TGTGCCAGCAGCCCCGGGGGACGCTCCTACAATGAGCAGTTCTTC	TRBJ2-1	many	TRBV7-2	NA
CASSLGPLGYNEQFF	TGTGCCAGCAGCTTGGGGCCCTTGGGTTACAATGAGCAGTTCTTC	TRBJ2-1	many	TRBV5-5	NA
CASSIRRYGTQRIMNTEAFF	TGTGCCAGTAGTATACGGCGCTACGGGACTCAAAGGATTATGAACACTGAAGCTTTCTTT	TRBJ1-1	NA	TRBV19	NA
CASSLSLTGPGEQFF	TGTGCCAGCAGTTTATCGCTGACAGGTCCAGGTGAGCAGTTCTTC	TRBJ2-1	many	TRBV27	NA
CASSLVGSIATEAFF	TGTGCCAGCAGCTTAGTGGGCAGTATAGCCACTGAAGCTTTCTTT	TRBJ1-1	many	TRBV7-2	NA
CASSPGLGKHGEQFF	TGTGCCAGCAGCCCGGGACTAGGGAAACATGGTGAGCAGTTCTTC	TRBJ2-1	many	TRBV3-1	TRBD2
CASTRGRTGGTYNEQFF	TGTGCCAGTACCAGAGGGAGGACAGGGGGCACCTACAATGAGCAGTTCTTC	TRBJ2-1	NA	TRBV19	TRBD1
CASSLGVSPSGANVLTF	TGTGCCAGCAGCTTAGGGGTTTCACCTTCTGGGGCCAACGTCCTGACTTTC	TRBJ2-6	many	TRBV7-3	NA
CSVGGLADVYNEQFF	TGCAGCGTCGGGGGACTAGCGGATGTTTACAATGAGCAGTTCTTC	TRBJ2-1	many	TRBV29-1	TRBD2
CASGRGPTSGTQYF	TGTGCCAGCGGACGGGGACCCACCTCAGGGACCCAGTACTTC	TRBJ2-5	NA	TRBV6-1	NA
CASSPGGGVEEQYF	TGTGCCAGCAGTCCCGGGGGAGGGGTGGAGGAGCAGTACTTC	TRBJ2-7	few	TRBV12-3/TRBV12-4	TRBD2
CSVGRGSSNEQFF	TGCAGCGTTGGGCGGGGATCCAGCAATGAGCAGTTCTTC	TRBJ2-1	many	TRBV29-1	NA
CASSPTQGWYGYTF	TGTGCCAGCAGCCCAACCCAGGGTTGGTATGGCTACACCTTC	TRBJ1-2	many	TRBV6-2/TRBV6-3	NA
CASSSLAGGGYNEQFF	TGCGCCAGCAGCTCCCTAGCGGGAGGGGGGTACAATGAGCAGTTCTTC	TRBJ2-1	many	TRBV5-1	TRBD2
CASSQDVRGPNEQYF	TGTGCCAGCAGCCAAGACGTCAGGGGGCCGAACGAGCAGTACTTC	TRBJ2-7	many	TRBV3-1	TRBD1